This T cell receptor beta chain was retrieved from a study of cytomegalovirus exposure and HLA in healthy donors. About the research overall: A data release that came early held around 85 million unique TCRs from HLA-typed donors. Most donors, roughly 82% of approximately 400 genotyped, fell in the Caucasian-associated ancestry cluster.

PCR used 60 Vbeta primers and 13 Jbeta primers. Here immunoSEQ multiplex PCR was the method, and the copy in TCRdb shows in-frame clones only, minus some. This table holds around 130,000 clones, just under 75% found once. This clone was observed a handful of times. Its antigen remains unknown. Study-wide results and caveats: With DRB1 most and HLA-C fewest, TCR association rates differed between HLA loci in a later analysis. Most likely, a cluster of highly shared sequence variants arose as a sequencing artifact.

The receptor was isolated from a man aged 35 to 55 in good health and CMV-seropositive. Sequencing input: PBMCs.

The CDR3 region is CASSQGAGSYNEQFF. DNA for the CDR3: TGTGCCAGCAGCCAGGGAGCCGGGAGCTACAATGAGCAGTTCTTC. The rearrangement joins TRBV5-4 to TRBJ2-1, with a weak D call TRBD2 (6 bases). Trimming took 4 bases from V and 3 from J, leaving 14 bases between them. CDR1 and CDR2 from the germline V gene are SGHNT and YYREEE (reference sequence). The CDR3 extends over 15 amino acids.